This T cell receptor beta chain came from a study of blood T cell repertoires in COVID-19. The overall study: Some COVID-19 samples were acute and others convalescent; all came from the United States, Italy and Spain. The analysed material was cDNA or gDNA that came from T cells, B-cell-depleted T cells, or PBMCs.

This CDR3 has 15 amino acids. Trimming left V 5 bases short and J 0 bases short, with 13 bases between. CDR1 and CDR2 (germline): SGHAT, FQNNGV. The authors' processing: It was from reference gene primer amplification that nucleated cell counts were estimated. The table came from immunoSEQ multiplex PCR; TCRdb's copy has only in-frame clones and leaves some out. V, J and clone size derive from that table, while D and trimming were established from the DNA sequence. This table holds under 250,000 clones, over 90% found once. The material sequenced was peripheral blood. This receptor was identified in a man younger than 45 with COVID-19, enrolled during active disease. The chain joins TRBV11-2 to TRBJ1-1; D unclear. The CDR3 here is CASSPSREVNTEAFF. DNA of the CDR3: TGTGCCAGCAGCCCCAGTAGGGAGGTGAACACTGAAGCTTTCTTT.